The TCR beta chain under discussion was sequenced for a study of blood T cell repertoires in COVID-19. Clones were read by immunoSEQ multiplex PCR, and TCRdb kept only the in-frame ones, dropping some. The sample includes over 14,000 clones, 88% of them seen just once. Input material: peripheral blood. This sequence originates from a human donor in a cohort sampled during active COVID-19.

Here the CDR3 DNA reads TGTGCCAGCAGTGCTGCTAGCGGGAGCTACAATGAGCAGTTCTTC. It translates to CASSAASGSYNEQFF. The chain employs TRBV2 and TRBJ2-1; 10 nucleotides match TRBD2. Looked up from germline, CDR1 is SNHLY and CDR2 is FYNNEI. V shed 4 bases, J shed 3 bases, and the junction held 3 bases outside the gene matches. The CDR3 runs to 15 residues.